This T cell receptor beta chain emerged from a study of shared clonotypes between healthy human individuals. Per germline, CDR1 SGHDN and CDR2 FVKESK. Trimming pared 4 bases from V and 10 bases from J, leaving 15 bases between. The CDR3 consists of 13 residues. Sequenced by immunoSEQ multiplex PCR; TCRdb stores in-frame clones only, minus some. The data hold 1,500,000 or so clones, with approximately 98.5% observed a single time. This TCR was sampled from a man younger than 45 in good health. The gene calls are TRBV14 and TRBJ2-3; D assignment may be TRBD1 or TRBD2 (5 bases each). The sequenced material came from naive CD4+ T cells sorted from blood. Subset here: CD45RA+ positively selected. Written as DNA, the CDR3 is TGTGCCAGCAGCCGGGACCTTCTTACGGCGCAGTATTTT. This sequence encodes CASSRDLLTAQYF.